These 22 T cell receptor beta chains were sequenced from one sample in a study of Ad26.COV2.S vaccination and SARS-CoV-2 variants. Specified treatment: 15 to 20 received Ad26.COV2.S at low or high dose, single or two shots; 5 received placebo; per-sample allocation not given. Repertoires come from day 63 after the first vaccine or placebo injection. Data came from immunoSEQ multiplex PCR; TCRdb stores just in-frame clones and leaves some out. In the table there are hundreds of thousands of clones, 80% to 90% of which are singletons. This specimen was peripheral blood, taken in a trial of Ad26.COV2.S vaccine versus placebo. These receptors were taken from a person between 18 and 65 years old who received the Ad26.COV2.S COVID-19 vaccine or a placebo.

This sequence joins TRBV11-2 and TRBJ2-1; unclear D gene. The V end lost 1 base, the J end lost 6 bases, and 7 bases lay between the germline ends. CDR3 length: 13 residues. Germline CDR1 is SGHAT and CDR2 is FQNNGV. CDR3 bases: TGTGCCAGCAGCTTAGCCCTGTTCAATGAGCAGTTCTTC. Its translation: CASSLALFNEQFF.

This chain links TRBV27 with TRBJ2-7; tentatively, D is TRBD1 (5 bases). Trimming took 6 bases from V and 0 from J, leaving 15 bases between them. Germline V CDR1 and CDR2: MNHEY, SMNVEV (reference sequence). This CDR3 region has 15 residues. CDR3 nucleotides: TGTGCCAGCAGACCCTCATTTCAGGGCTCCTACGAGCAGTACTTC. It codes for CASRPSFQGSYEQYF.

This chain joins TRBV6-2 or TRBV6-3 and TRBJ1-2; D unclear. From germline, CDR1 is MNHEY and CDR2 SVGEGT. The CDR3 is 15 residues long. V was clipped by 0 bases and J by 4 bases, with 12 bases between them. This CDR3 is CASSYSSAQAYGYTF. In DNA, the CDR3 is TGTGCCAGCAGTTACTCGTCGGCCCAAGCCTATGGCTACACCTTC.

This clone was observed a few times. The chain has TRBV11-2 and TRBJ2-2; 7 bases line up with TRBD2. J lost 4 bases, V lost 1 base, and 6 bases had no gene match. CDR3 length: 16 amino acids. Per germline, CDR1 SGHAT and CDR2 FQNNGV. CDR3 sequence (DNA): TGTGCCAGCAGCTTAGGGAGCGGGGCGCCCACCGGGGAGCTGTTTTTT. Translated, it gives CASSLGSGAPTGELFF.

The chain recombines TRBV7-3 with TRBJ2-1; D not certain. Germline assignment: CDR1 SGHTA and CDR2 FQGTGA. This CDR3 comprises 16 residues. V was cut by 1 base and J by 0 bases, with 10 bases left in between. The CDR3 spells CASSLSAPSSYNEQFF. CDR3 sequence (DNA): TGTGCCAGCAGCTTAAGTGCCCCAAGCTCCTACAATGAGCAGTTCTTC.

The chain has TRBV6-5 and TRBJ2-4; tentatively, D is TRBD1 (7 bases). CDR3 size: 15 residues. V gave up 0 bases and J gave up 4 bases, with 10 bases separating them. Germline CDR1 is MNHEY and CDR2 is SVGAGI. This CDR3 is CASSYSEGAKNIQYF. CDR3 nucleotides: TGTGCCAGCAGTTACTCGGAGGGGGCGAAAAACATTCAGTACTTC.

This chain connects TRBV14 to TRBJ1-1; 9 bases agree with TRBD1. Germline CDR1 reads SGHDN; CDR2 reads FVKESK. The J segment lost 6 bases and the V segment lost 6 bases, leaving 5 bases of the junction unmatched. The CDR3 consists of 13 residues. CDR3 DNA sequence: TGTGCCAGCAGGGGACAGGGCTACTCTGAAGCTTTCTTT. The encoded protein is CASRGQGYSEAFF.

This clone was picked up a small number of times. The chain has TRBV9 and TRBJ1-2, with D perhaps matching TRBD1 (5 bases). Germline values: CDR1 SGDLS, CDR2 YYNGEE. CDR3 length: 16 residues. Trimming took 4 bases from V and 0 from J, leaving 16 bases between them. The CDR3 nucleotides read TGTGCCAGCAGCTCCTCTGGGGCTACCACTAACTATGGCTACACCTTC. Its translation: CASSSSGATTNYGYTF.

The gene calls are TRBV3-1 (or the pseudogene TRBV3-2) and TRBJ1-1, with a weak D call TRBD1 (5 bases). This CDR3 comprises 15 residues. Trimming removed 5 bases from V and 2 bases from J, with 15 bases in between. The germline V gene encodes CDR1 LGHDT and CDR2 YNNKEL (reference sequence). CDR3 region: CASSGSPRGNTEAFF. The DNA for the CDR3 is TGTGCCAGCAGCGGATCCCCTAGGGGAAACACTGAAGCTTTCTTT.

The rearrangement links TRBV28 to TRBJ1-2; D unresolved. CDR3 length: 16 amino acids. Germline V gives CDR1 MDHEN, CDR2 SYDVKM. V lost 2 bases and J 0 bases, leaving 13 bases between the germline ends. CDR3 residues: CASSLIQSLANYGYTF. For the CDR3, the DNA is TGTGCCAGCAGTTTAATCCAGTCCTTAGCTAACTATGGCTACACCTTC.

This clone showed up just a few times. J is TRBJ1-1 and V is TRBV28, with TRBD1 as a possible D gene (5 bases). The CDR3 has 14 residues. V was cut by 5 bases and J by 0 bases, with 10 bases left in between. Germline values: CDR1 MDHEN, CDR2 SYDVKM. The DNA of the CDR3 is TGTGCCAGCAGTCCAGGGACGGTGAACACTGAAGCTTTCTTT. Protein product: CASSPGTVNTEAFF.

The rearrangement uses TRBV3-1 (or the pseudogene TRBV3-2) and TRBJ1-1, with D perhaps TRBD1 (6 bases). In germline, CDR1 is LGHDT, CDR2 YNNKEL (reference sequence). V was trimmed by 2 bases and J by 8 bases, leaving 15 bases between them. The CDR3 covers 14 residues. The CDR3 protein is CASSQLRGGQEAFF. The CDR3 coding sequence is TGTGCCAGCAGCCAATTGAGGGGGGGCCAGGAAGCTTTCTTT.

This rearrangement joins TRBV2 to TRBJ1-4; perhaps TRBD1 as D (5 bases). CDR3 size: 14 residues. With 5 bases removed from V and 4 bases from J, the gap between germline ends came to 11 bases. The germline CDR1 and CDR2 sequences are SNHLY and FYNNEI. The CDR3 DNA reads TGTGCCAGCAGTCAGGGCATGATTAATGAAAAACTGTTTTTT. As protein: CASSQGMINEKLFF.

This chain connects TRBV7-9 to TRBJ1-1; D possibly corresponds to TRBD1 (5 bases). Per germline, CDR1 SEHNR and CDR2 FQNEAQ (reference sequence). The CDR3 totals 17 residues. Trimming left V 6 bases short and J 0 bases short, with 20 bases between. The CDR3 nucleotides read TGTGCCAGCAGGGGTGGGTTAAAGGGGAAGGTGAACACTGAAGCTTTCTTT. This encodes CASRGGLKGKVNTEAFF.

The CDR3 loop reads CASSILAGGKTVQFF. The CDR3 DNA is TGTGCCAGTAGTATTTTAGCGGGGGGGAAAACGGTGCAGTTCTTC. The gene calls are TRBV19 and TRBJ2-1; TRBD2 agrees at 11 bases. Per germline, CDR1 LNHDA and CDR2 SQIVND (reference sequence). This CDR3 is built from 15 residues. The J segment lost 12 bases and the V segment lost 3 bases, leaving 10 bases of the junction unmatched.

The chain combines TRBV7-9 with TRBJ1-1; D perhaps matches TRBD1 (5 bases). V lost 5 bases and J 7 bases, leaving 20 bases between the germline ends. The CDR3 extends over 15 amino acids. CDR1 and CDR2 from the germline V gene are SEHNR and FQNEAQ (reference sequence). DNA for the CDR3: TGTGCCAGCAGCCGTAATCTTGGACACGCGAATGAAGCTTTCTTT. Protein: CASSRNLGHANEAFF.

The chain is built from TRBV2 and TRBJ2-1; no firm D call. This CDR3 has 16 amino acids. V lost 0 bases to trimming and J lost 0 bases, with 9 bases between them. Germline lookup yields CDR1 SNHLY and CDR2 FYNNEI. The CDR3 bases are TGTGCCAGCAGTGAAGCAGACTTGAGCTCCTACAATGAGCAGTTCTTC. Protein sequence: CASSEADLSSYNEQFF.

This clone came up once. V gene TRBV5-5 combines with J gene TRBJ1-3, with D maybe TRBD1 (5 bases). V gave up 2 bases and J gave up 2 bases, with 20 bases separating them. The CDR3 covers 18 residues. Germline V gene sequence: CDR1 SGHKS, CDR2 YYEKEE (reference sequence). DNA for the CDR3: TGTGCCAGCAGCTTATTTCGGGACCCGGACCGGCCTGGAAACACCATATATTTT. Its protein product is CASSLFRDPDRPGNTIYF.

V and J are TRBV7-9 and TRBJ2-7; 9 nucleotides line up with TRBD1. Germline V gene lookup returns CDR1 SEHNR and CDR2 FQNEAQ (reference sequence). This CDR3 region has 15 residues. With 3 bases clipped from V and 4 bases from J, the junction kept 7 bases outside the gene matches. The CDR3 protein is CASSLGTGLQYEQYF. CDR3 DNA: TGTGCCAGCAGCTTGGGGACAGGGTTACAGTACGAGCAGTACTTC.

The chain has TRBV29-1 and TRBJ1-2; 8 bases line up with TRBD1. Looked up from germline, CDR1 is SQVTM and CDR2 is ANQGSEA. This CDR3 is 16 amino acids long. The ends lost 6 bases at V and 4 bases at J; junction bases unmatched: 16. The CDR3 region has the DNA TGCAGCGTGGGGGCCACGGAGGGGACAGGATTCTATGGCTACACCTTC. Its protein product is CSVGATEGTGFYGYTF.

The V and J genes are TRBV9 and TRBJ2-3; 10 positions match TRBD2. With 2 bases clipped from V and 5 bases from J, the junction kept 8 bases outside the gene matches. The CDR3 sequence is 16 residues long. Germline CDR1 and CDR2: SGDLS and YYNGEE. CDR3: CASSVTSGVYGDTQYF. For the CDR3, the DNA is TGTGCCAGCAGCGTTACTAGCGGGGTTTACGGAGATACGCAGTATTTT.

The chain has TRBV7-6 and TRBJ1-1; the D is unclear. The CDR3 totals 13 residues. V was cut by 6 bases and J by 2 bases, with 10 bases left in between. Germline assignment: CDR1 SGHVS and CDR2 FNYEAQ. As DNA, the CDR3 is TGTGCCAGCAGTCTGCGAGGCAACACTGAAGCTTTCTTT. Translation gives CASSLRGNTEAFF. The full variable domain, rest sourced from reference TRBV7-6 and TRBJ1-1, is GAGVSQSPRYKVTKRGQDVALRCDPISGHVSLYWYRQALGQGPEFLTYFNYEAQQDKSGLPNDRFSAERPEGSISTLTIQRTEQRDSAMYRCASSLRGNTEAFFGQGTRLTVV.